The 20 T cell receptor beta chains reported below all come from one sample, sequenced in a study of shared clonotypes between healthy human individuals. Produced via immunoSEQ multiplex PCR; TCRdb's table is partial and in-frame only. The sample contains about 1.1 million clones, approximately 80% of which appear only once. Sequencing used memory CD4+ T cells from PBMCs. Subset reported: CD45RA-negative fraction. These receptors were obtained from a man younger than 30 in good health. Some clones in this sample may be carry-over from other donors' samples.

The V call is TRBV7-3, the J call TRBJ2-7; D ambiguous. CDR3 length: 13 residues. Trimming removed 4 bases at V and 3 bases at J, with 10 bases between. CDR1 is SGHTA, CDR2 FQGTGA, per germline. The CDR3 nucleotides read TGTGCCAGCAGCTCGACCCCTGGCTACGAGCAGTACTTC. This sequence encodes CASSSTPGYEQYF.

The chain uses TRBV7-6 and TRBJ2-7; D is ambiguous. The germline V gene encodes CDR1 SGHVS and CDR2 FNYEAQ. V was pared by 0 bases and J by 5 bases, with 11 bases between. CDR3 length equals 14 residues. Here the CDR3 reads CASSLALVWDEQYF. The CDR3 nucleotides read TGTGCCAGCAGCTTAGCTTTAGTGTGGGACGAGCAGTACTTC.

The V gene is TRBV5-1, the J gene TRBJ2-5; 9 nucleotides agree with TRBD2. Germline loops: CDR1 SGHRS, CDR2 YFSETQ. V trimming: 4 bases; J trimming: 4 bases; junction bases outside the gene matches: 2. The CDR3 loop spans 13 amino acids. CDR3 DNA: TGCGCCAGCAGCGTACTAGCGGGAGAGACCCAGTACTTC. Translated: CASSVLAGETQYF.

The chain carries TRBV6-1 and TRBJ2-3; no firm D call. The CDR3 is made up of 15 amino acids. The ends were cut back, 3 bases at V and 2 bases at J, with 12 bases in the middle. CDR1 is MNHNS, CDR2 SASEGT, per germline. The CDR3 sequence: CASSDGSSYTDTQYF. CDR3 nucleotide sequence: TGTGCCAGCAGTGACGGCAGCTCGTACACAGATACGCAGTATTTT.

Note on this clone: In the same sample, other DNA sequences code for this CDR3. The CDR3, as DNA: TGTGCCAGCTCACCACCGGGGCAGGGGGAAGCTTTCTTT. Its translation is CASSPPGQGEAFF. V and J are TRBV18 and TRBJ1-1, with TRBD1 as a possible D gene (6 bases). The CDR3 runs 13 residues. Germline V gene lookup returns CDR1 KGHSH and CDR2 LQKENI. The V gene lost 0 bases and the J gene lost 8 bases, with 10 bases spanning the gap.

The chain uses TRBV7-2 and TRBJ1-1, with a tentative D call TRBD1 (6 bases). The CDR3 extends over 15 amino acids. In germline, CDR1 is SGHTA, CDR2 FQGNSA. The ends were cut back, 5 bases at V and 5 bases at J, with 18 bases in the middle. CDR3 in amino acids: CASSVRSGVWTEAFF. The CDR3 nucleotides are TGTGCCAGCAGCGTACGGTCAGGGGTGTGGACTGAAGCTTTCTTT. Combining the CDR3 with reference TRBV7-2 and TRBJ1-1 gives the whole variable domain GAGVSQSPSNKVTEKGKDVELRCDPISGHTALYWYRQSLGQGLEFLIYFQGNSAPDKSGLPSDRFSAERTGGSVSTLTIQRTQQEDSAVYLCASSVRSGVWTEAFFGQGTRLTVV.

The chain has TRBV6-4 and TRBJ1-6, with 7 bases aligning to TRBD1. The CDR3 sequence is 14 residues long. The germline V gene encodes CDR1 MRHNA and CDR2 SNTAGT. Trimming cost V 3 bases and J 10 bases; bases outside gene matches: 6. The CDR3 bases are TGTGCCAGCAGTGAAGGGACAGAGGGGTCACCCCTCCACTTT. Residues: CASSEGTEGSPLHF.

This chain uses TRBV5-1 with TRBJ2-5; D tentatively fits TRBD1 or TRBD2 (7 bases each). Trimming removed 4 bases at V and 1 base at J, with 14 bases between. CDR1 SGHRS and CDR2 YFSETQ come from the germline V gene. This CDR3 is built from 15 residues. This chain's CDR3 is CASSLGGDSQETQYF. CDR3 sequence (DNA): TGCGCCAGCAGCCTGGGAGGGGACAGCCAAGAGACCCAGTACTTC.

This clone was seen repeatedly, ten times or more. J is TRBJ1-5 and V is TRBV19, with a tentative D call TRBD1 (6 bases). The length of the CDR3 is 15 residues. V shed 4 bases and J shed 0 bases, with 10 bases lying between them. CDR1 and CDR2 (germline): LNHDA, SQIVND (reference sequence). CDR3 in amino acids: CASSSTGHSNQPQHF. DNA for the CDR3: TGTGCCAGTAGTAGTACAGGGCATAGCAATCAGCCCCAGCATTTT. The full variable domain, completed using reference TRBV19 and TRBJ1-5, is DGGITQSPKYLFRKEGQNVTLSCEQNLNHDAMYWYRQDPGQGLRLIYYSQIVNDFQKGDIAEGYSVSREKKESFPLTVTSAQKNPTAFYLCASSSTGHSNQPQHFGDGTRLSIL.

The V gene is TRBV25-1, the J gene TRBJ1-2, with D tentatively TRBD1 (5 bases). The CDR3 sequence is 11 residues long. The V and J ends lost 6 bases and 3 bases respectively, with 5 bases between them. Germline CDR1 MGHDK, CDR2 SYGVNS. CDR3 DNA: TGTGCCAGCAGGGGGGACTATGGCTACACCTTC. It encodes CASRGDYGYTF.

The rearrangement joins TRBV6-1 to TRBJ2-1, with TRBD2 as a possible D gene (5 bases). This CDR3 is 20 amino acids long. The V and J ends lost 0 bases and 0 bases respectively, with 21 bases between them. Germline assignment: CDR1 MNHNS and CDR2 SASEGT. The CDR3 loop is CASSEAGGGLINLSYNEQFF. CDR3 coding DNA: TGTGCCAGCAGTGAAGCCGGTGGCGGGCTAATCAACCTCTCCTACAATGAGCAGTTCTTC.

The chain uses TRBV6-6 and TRBJ1-3; D is possibly TRBD1 (6 bases). The CDR3 totals 14 residues. Germline CDR1 reads MNHNY; CDR2 reads SVGAGI (reference sequence). V gave up 6 bases and J gave up 0 bases, with 9 bases separating them. CDR3 nucleotides: TGTGCCAGCAGACCGGACAGCTCTGGAAACACCATATATTTT. It encodes CASRPDSSGNTIYF.

The CDR3 DNA follows: TGTGCCAGCAGCCTGTCCGGGGGCCCCTGGGGCTACACCTTC. This gives the protein CASSLSGGPWGYTF. V and J are TRBV7-2 and TRBJ1-2; D perhaps matches TRBD1 (6 bases). The CDR3 length is 14 residues. Germline V gene lookup returns CDR1 SGHTA and CDR2 FQGNSA. The V gene lost 5 bases and the J gene lost 8 bases, with 18 bases spanning the gap.

This clone was found a few times. CDR3 in amino acids: CASSYLRYEQYF. The CDR3 DNA reads as TGTGCCAGCAGTTACTTACGCTACGAGCAGTACTTC. This chain uses TRBV6-6 with TRBJ2-7; D gene ambiguous. The CDR3 runs to 12 residues. Trimming left V 1 base short and J 3 bases short, with 4 bases between. The germline V gene has CDR1 MNHNY and CDR2 SVGAGI (reference sequence).

CDR3 sequence reads: CASSLGGGQGVNEQYF. CDR3 nucleotides: TGTGCCAGCAGCCTGGGGGGGGGACAGGGAGTAAACGAGCAGTACTTC. The chain joins TRBV5-4 to TRBJ2-7, with TRBD1 identical over 9 bases. The junction had 13 bases not matched to a gene; V was cut back by 4 bases and J by 5 bases. CDR1 is SGHNT and CDR2 is YYREEE in the germline V gene (reference sequence). The CDR3 length is 16 residues.

The V call is TRBV7-8, the J call TRBJ2-7; TRBD2 is a possible D gene (6 bases). The CDR3 consists of 12 residues. Germline assignment: CDR1 SGHVS and CDR2 FQNEAQ. V gave up 5 bases and J gave up 6 bases, with 11 bases separating them. As DNA, the CDR3 is TGTGCCAGCAGCGTAGTTAGCGGCGAGCAGTACTTC. Translation: CASSVVSGEQYF.

This chain links TRBV18 with TRBJ2-1; the match to TRBD2 covers 9 bases. This CDR3 comprises 14 residues. With V trimmed by 3 bases and J by 5 bases, 2 bases remained unmatched. The germline gives CDR1 KGHSH, CDR2 LQKENI. DNA for the CDR3: TGTGCCAGCTCACCGACTAGCGGAAACAATGAGCAGTTCTTC. As protein: CASSPTSGNNEQFF.

V is TRBV14 and J is TRBJ2-3, with 7 bases matching TRBD2. This CDR3 region has 16 residues. With V trimmed by 0 bases and J by 3 bases, 6 bases remained unmatched. Germline V gene data show CDR1 as SGHDN and CDR2 as FVKESK. The CDR3 is CASSQDMGLLTDTQYF. The CDR3 bases are TGTGCCAGCAGCCAAGATATGGGACTACTGACAGATACGCAGTATTTT.

The rearrangement joins TRBV5-4 to TRBJ2-4, with 8 positions matching TRBD2. CDR1 and CDR2 (germline): SGHNT, YYREEE (reference sequence). The length of the CDR3 is 16 residues. V was pared by 4 bases and J by 0 bases, with 6 bases of the junction left unmatched. The CDR3 sequence: CASSPTTSEAKNIQYF. The CDR3 DNA sequence: TGTGCCAGCAGCCCAACGACTAGCGAAGCCAAAAACATTCAGTACTTC.

The rearrangement uses TRBV4-3 and TRBJ1-4; D might be TRBD1 (6 bases). CDR3 length: 16 amino acids. Germline V CDR1 and CDR2: LGHNA, YSLEER. V lost 4 bases and J 8 bases, leaving 20 bases between the germline ends. The CDR3: CASSPRTGGRTEKLFF. CDR3 sequence (DNA): TGCGCCAGCAGCCCGCGGACCGGGGGGCGCACAGAAAAACTGTTTTTT.